The 14 T cell receptor beta chains reported below all come from one sample, sequenced in a study of Ad26.COV2.S vaccination and SARS-CoV-2 variants. Treatment specified: over 15 received Ad26.COV2.S at low or high dose, single or two shots; a few received placebo; per-sample allocation not given. Collection of the samples took place on day 63 after the first injection of vaccine or placebo. Profiling relied on immunoSEQ multiplex PCR, and the TCRdb table lists in-frame clones only, not all of them. There are around 300,000 clones in the sample; approximately 90% occur only once, and roughly 5% lies in the top ten. The sample in question was peripheral blood, obtained in a trial of Ad26.COV2.S vaccine versus placebo. These receptors all stem from a person aged 18-65 years who received the Ad26.COV2.S COVID-19 vaccine or a placebo.

This rearrangement joins TRBV6-5 to TRBJ1-3, with D unclear. CDR3 size: 15 residues. Between the trimmed V and J ends, which lost 4 bases and 2 bases, there was a span of 12 bases. Germline V CDR1 and CDR2: MNHEY, SVGAGI. DNA for the CDR3: TGTGCCAGCAGTTCGAGGCCCAGCGCTGGAAACACCATATATTTT. Protein: CASSSRPSAGNTIYF.

The chain couples TRBV19 to TRBJ2-7, with TRBD2 identical over 8 bases. This CDR3 is 13 amino acids long. V was pared by 3 bases and J by 3 bases, with 1 base of the junction left unmatched. Germline CDR1 and CDR2: LNHDA and SQIVND (reference sequence). The CDR3 region is CASSISGNYEQYF. The DNA for the CDR3 is TGTGCCAGTAGTATTAGCGGGAACTACGAGCAGTACTTC.

The genes are TRBV6-2 or TRBV6-3 and TRBJ1-5; D is unclear. Germline V gene sequence: CDR1 MNHEY, CDR2 SVGEGT. Trimming left V 6 bases short and J 3 bases short, with 15 bases between. The CDR3 runs 15 residues. This chain's CDR3 is CASSRDAAPNQPQHF. The DNA for the CDR3 is TGTGCCAGCAGCCGCGACGCTGCACCCAATCAGCCCCAGCATTTT.

V is TRBV6-5 and J is TRBJ2-6; either TRBD1 or TRBD2 may supply D (5 bases each). The CDR3 is 15 amino acids. Germline V gives CDR1 MNHEY, CDR2 SVGAGI. V was shortened by 3 bases and J by 9 bases, with 15 bases between the two germline ends. CDR3 sequence: CASSYEPAGSNVLTF. The CDR3 DNA follows: TGTGCCAGCAGTTATGAGCCGGCAGGGAGCAACGTCCTGACTTTC.

This clone was recorded once. This chain uses TRBV6-1 with TRBJ2-3; a weak D match, TRBD2 (6 bases). The V and J ends lost 3 bases and 3 bases respectively, with 13 bases between them. The CDR3 consists of 15 residues. Germline CDR1 reads MNHNS; CDR2 reads SASEGT. The CDR3, as DNA: TGTGCCAGCAGTGAGGGCGGGATCCGGACAGATACGCAGTATTTT. Translating it yields CASSEGGIRTDTQYF.

This clone was seen more than once but under ten times. The chain couples TRBV5-1 to TRBJ2-7; 10 nucleotides agree with TRBD1. Germline V gene sequence: CDR1 SGHRS, CDR2 YFSETQ. There are 14 residues in the CDR3. Unmatched junction bases numbered 7, after V lost 5 bases and J lost 5 bases. In DNA, the CDR3 is TGCGCCAGCAGAACGCAGACAGGGGGCAACGAGCAGTACTTC. Amino acid sequence: CASRTQTGGNEQYF.

The rearrangement links TRBV2 to TRBJ1-4; the match to TRBD1 covers 7 bases. V was clipped by 6 bases and J by 5 bases; unmatched bases: 9. The germline CDR1 and CDR2 sequences are SNHLY and FYNNEI. The CDR3 has 15 amino acids. CDR3 sequence (DNA): TGTGCCAGCAGAGAATTGAGGGGGCTAAATGAAAAACTGTTTTTT. It is translated as CASRELRGLNEKLFF. Looking up the rest from reference TRBV2 and TRBJ1-4 gives the full variable domain: EPEVTQTPSHQVTQMGQEVILRCVPISNHLYFYWYRQILGQKVEFLVSFYNNEISEKSEIFDDQFSVERPDGSNFTLKIRSTKLEDSAMYFCASRELRGLNEKLFFGSGTQLSVL.

The chain has TRBV27 and TRBJ2-2, with a tentative D call TRBD2 (5 bases). The V and J ends lost 0 bases and 4 bases respectively, with 12 bases between them. Germline values: CDR1 MNHEY, CDR2 SMNVEV (reference sequence). The CDR3 is 16 residues long. The CDR3 DNA reads TGTGCCAGCAGTTTATCGAGAGGGCCCAGCACCGGGGAGCTGTTTTTT. Amino acids: CASSLSRGPSTGELFF.

The chain uses TRBV2 and TRBJ2-2; D gene unclear. CDR1 and CDR2 (germline): SNHLY, FYNNEI. V was trimmed by 4 bases and J by 3 bases, leaving 6 bases between them. This CDR3 contains 13 residues. The CDR3 DNA is TGTGCCAGCAGTGGTCAGCACACCGGGGAGCTGTTTTTT. It yields the protein CASSGQHTGELFF. Looking up the rest from reference TRBV2 and TRBJ2-2 gives the full variable domain: EPEVTQTPSHQVTQMGQEVILRCVPISNHLYFYWYRQILGQKVEFLVSFYNNEISEKSEIFDDQFSVERPDGSNFTLKIRSTKLEDSAMYFCASSGQHTGELFFGEGSRLTVL.

In DNA, the CDR3 is TGTGCCGGAGAGGCAGGGGGCTTTGATGGCTACACCTTC. Translating it yields CAGEAGGFDGYTF. V usage is TRBV30 and J usage is TRBJ1-2, with TRBD1 identical over 8 bases. This CDR3 is 13 amino acids long. Trimming removed 8 bases from V and 6 bases from J; junction bases left unmatched: 11. Germline CDR1 and CDR2: GTSNPN and SVGIG (reference sequence).

The gene calls are TRBV4-2 and TRBJ2-1; 8 bases match TRBD2. With 0 bases clipped from V and 6 bases from J, the junction kept 10 bases outside the gene matches. CDR3 length: 17 residues. Germline V gene data show CDR1 as LGHNA and CDR2 as YNFKEQ. In DNA form, the CDR3 reads TGTGCCAGCAGCCAAGAGGCGGGCCGGACTAGCCCCAATGAGCAGTTCTTC. It is translated as CASSQEAGRTSPNEQFF.

CDR3 sequence reads: CSASIPANYGYTF. The CDR3 coding sequence is TGCAGTGCTAGTATACCGGCTAACTATGGCTACACCTTC. The chain links TRBV20-1 to TRBJ1-2; no definite D call. Germline V gives CDR1 DFQATT, CDR2 SNEGSKA (reference sequence). The V end lost 3 bases, the J end lost 0 bases, and 8 bases lay between the germline ends. The CDR3 has 13 residues.

The CDR3 spells CASRTPYTGYGYTF. The CDR3 coding sequence is TGTGCCAGCAGGACACCCTATACAGGATATGGCTACACCTTC. This chain connects TRBV28 to TRBJ1-2; TRBD1 is a possible D gene (5 bases). Germline V lookup: CDR1 MDHEN, CDR2 SYDVKM. The CDR3 is made up of 14 amino acids. V lost 6 bases to trimming and J lost 5 bases, with 16 bases between them.

This chain links TRBV9 with TRBJ2-2; D is unresolved. V was pared by 3 bases and J by 1 base, with 10 bases between. Germline CDR1 reads SGDLS; CDR2 reads YYNGEE. CDR3 length: 15 amino acids. As DNA, the CDR3 is TGTGCCAGCAGCGCCACTGATAGGAACACCGGGGAGCTGTTTTTT. This encodes CASSATDRNTGELFF.